This is a list of T cell receptor beta chains from one sample in a study of cytomegalovirus exposure and HLA in healthy donors. Repertoires were generated with immunoSEQ multiplex PCR, while TCRdb's copy carries only in-frame clones and drops some. The sample records tens of thousands of clones, 65% to 80% being singletons. Input material: PBMCs. These receptors were taken from a man aged 25-45 years in good health and CMV-seronegative. Both conserved end residues are part of each CDR3.

V gene,J gene,CDR3 protein
TRBV5-1,TRBJ1-2,CASSLEGGQANYGYTF
TRBV7-9,TRBJ2-5,CASSLVAEKTQYF
TRBV4-1,TRBJ2-1,CASSLDGSTGRVEQFF
TRBV13,TRBJ2-5,CASSLKVAGLEETQYF
TRBV7-9,-,CASSRQGNEQYF
TRBV27,TRBJ1-5,CASGTTGASTNQPQHF
TRBV7-2,TRBJ2-7,CASSLAPRGRGGEQYF
TRBV4-3,TRBJ2-5,CASSLRATGTGGETQYF
TRBV6-6,TRBJ1-1,CASQWEELNTEAFF
TRBV7-9,TRBJ2-1,CSSSPSEGLIYNEQFF
TRBV2,TRBJ1-1,CASSVRGGRAEAFF
TRBV7-9,TRBJ2-5,CASSLFFTSGSKETQYF
TRBV27,-,CATTPGADTYEQYF
TRBV28,TRBJ1-2,CASLSDTYYGYTF
TRBV6-5,TRBJ1-1,CASSPHAREAFF
TRBV5-6,TRBJ2-2,CASSSRTSSSTGELFF
TRBV30,TRBJ2-7,CAWTLAGGMSEQYF
TRBV7-9,TRBJ2-5,CASRRLGETQYF
TRBV29-1,TRBJ2-7,CSAGQGAREQYF
TRBV6-5,TRBJ1-6,CASKTHPGGNSPLHF
TRBV5-5,TRBJ2-7,CASSPGGAYEQYF
TRBV19,TRBJ2-7,CASSIGSGTRYEQYF
TRBV20-1,TRBJ2-7,CSAAQGNEQYF
TRBV5-8,TRBJ2-5,CSSSSRTGGMETQYF
TRBV6-5,TRBJ1-2,CASRTGASSLGGYTF
TRBV5-6,TRBJ2-7,CASSPGGVAGAGEQYF
TRBV27,TRBJ1-5,CASSLGGDQPQHF
TRBV4-1,TRBJ2-2,CASSQAGGGTGELFF
TRBV10-3,TRBJ2-1,CAISPGLAGGGSYNEQFF